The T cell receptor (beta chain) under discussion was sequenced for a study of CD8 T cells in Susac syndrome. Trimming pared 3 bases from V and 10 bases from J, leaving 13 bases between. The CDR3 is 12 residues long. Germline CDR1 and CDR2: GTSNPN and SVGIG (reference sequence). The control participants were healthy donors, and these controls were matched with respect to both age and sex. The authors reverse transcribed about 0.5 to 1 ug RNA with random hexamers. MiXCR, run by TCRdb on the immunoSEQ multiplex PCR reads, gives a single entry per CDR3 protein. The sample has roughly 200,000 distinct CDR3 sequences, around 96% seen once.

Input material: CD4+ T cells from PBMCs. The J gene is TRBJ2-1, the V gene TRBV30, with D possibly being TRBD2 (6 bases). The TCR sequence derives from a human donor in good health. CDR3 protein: CAWSPTGDEQFF. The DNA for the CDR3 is TGTGCCTGGAGCCCAACGGGGGACGAGCAGTTCTTC.